What follows describes a single T cell receptor beta chain. The antigen is unknown. This sample was taken from a study of cytomegalovirus exposure and HLA in healthy donors. The ends lost 4 bases at V and 0 bases at J; junction bases unmatched: 0. Germline V gene data show CDR1 as SGHRS and CDR2 as YFSETQ. The CDR3 covers 14 residues. In the PCR, 60 Vbeta and 13 Jbeta primers were used. Here immunoSEQ multiplex PCR was the method, and the copy in TCRdb shows in-frame clones only, minus some. The table shows 95,000 to 100,000 clones, with approximately 71% occurring only once. Notes on the study in general: An apparent linkage of common viral pathogens to several of the most significant clusters emerged in a later analysis. When analyzed later, the rates of TCR association showed variation by HLA locus, with DRB1 the most and HLA-C the fewest.

This sequence joins TRBV5-1 and TRBJ2-4; 8 nucleotides align to TRBD1. The source of this sequence is a female donor in good health and CMV-seronegative. Specimen: PBMCs. CDR3 sequence reads: CASSGQGAKNIQYF. The CDR3 DNA reads TGCGCCAGCAGCGGACAGGGAGCCAAAAACATTCAGTACTTC.